A selection of T cell receptor beta chains follows, all from one sample in a study of cytomegalovirus exposure and HLA in healthy donors. Assay: immunoSEQ multiplex PCR; the TCRdb copy retains only in-frame clones and omits some. Among under 150,000 clones listed, 70% to 75% were seen once. The specimen sequenced was PBMCs. These receptors were obtained from a human donor in good health. Each CDR3 is given with its conserved first and last residue. Fields, in order: CDR3 protein, CDR3 DNA, J gene, clone size, D gene, V gene. D genes are given only for firm matches. Part of the rows lack a size; the others show once, few, many or a class for expanded clones.

CDR3: CASNRPAERGTDTQYF; DNA: TGTGCCAGCAACCGCCCGGCGGAACGGGGGACAGATACGCAGTATTTT; J: TRBJ2-3; size: .; D: .; V: TRBV7-8
CDR3: CASSPWDSGNTEAFF; DNA: TGTGCCAGCAGCCCCTGGGACAGCGGGAACACTGAAGCTTTCTTT; J: TRBJ1-1; size: few; D: TRBD1; V: TRBV7-9
CDR3: CASSLVGYEQYF; DNA: TGTGCCAGCAGCTTAGTCGGTTACGAGCAGTACTTC; J: TRBJ2-7; size: .; D: .; V: TRBV7-8
CDR3: CATSRGNIGTVGNTIYF; DNA: TGTGCCACCAGCAGAGGCAACATCGGGACTGTTGGAAACACCATATATTTT; J: TRBJ1-3; size: .; D: .; V: TRBV15
CDR3: CASSFGRAYEQYF; DNA: TGTGCCAGCAGCTTCGGCAGGGCCTACGAGCAGTACTTC; J: TRBJ2-7; size: .; D: .; V: TRBV11-2
CDR3: CASSLHRGGGANVLTF; DNA: TGTGCCAGCAGCCTCCACAGGGGTGGTGGGGCCAACGTCCTGACTTTC; J: TRBJ2-6; size: .; D: TRBD1; V: TRBV4-2
CDR3: CAWTGGETQYF; DNA: TGTGCCTGGACCGGGGGGGAGACCCAGTACTTC; J: TRBJ2-5; size: .; D: TRBD2; V: TRBV30
CDR3: CASRSATGPFYNEQFF; DNA: TGTGCCAGCAGAAGTGCGACAGGGCCATTCTACAATGAGCAGTTCTTC; J: TRBJ2-1; size: .; D: TRBD1; V: TRBV11-2
CDR3: CAWSAQGDSPLHF; DNA: TGTGCCTGGAGTGCCCAGGGCGATTCACCCCTCCACTTT; J: TRBJ1-6; size: .; D: .; V: TRBV30
CDR3: CASSLRQGFGYTF; DNA: TGCGCCAGCAGCTTAAGGCAGGGGTTTGGCTACACCTTC; J: TRBJ1-2; size: few; D: .; V: TRBV5-1
CDR3: CASSESRGLGQPQHF; DNA: TGTGCCAGCAGTGAGAGCAGGGGGCTTGGTCAGCCCCAGCATTTT; J: TRBJ1-5; size: .; D: TRBD1; V: TRBV2
CDR3: CASSRQDILTEAFF; DNA: TGTGCCAGCAGTAGACAGGATATTCTCACTGAAGCTTTCTTT; J: TRBJ1-1; size: once; D: .; V: TRBV2
CDR3: CASSLGDYSYEQYF; DNA: TGCGCCAGCAGCTTAGGGGACTACTCCTACGAGCAGTACTTC; J: TRBJ2-7; size: few; D: TRBD2; V: TRBV5-1
CDR3: CASSYMGGGFRDEQFF; DNA: TGTGCCAGCAGTTACATGGGCGGGGGTTTCCGTGATGAGCAGTTCTTC; J: TRBJ2-1; size: .; D: TRBD2; V: TRBV6-5
CDR3: CASSPQGVYEQYF; DNA: TGTGCCAGCAGCCCGCAAGGGGTTTACGAGCAGTACTTC; J: TRBJ2-7; size: .; D: .; V: TRBV16
CDR3: CATSRGSAGGSGIQYF; DNA: TGTGCCACCAGCAGAGGGTCCGCGGGAGGGTCGGGCATTCAGTACTTC; J: TRBJ2-4; size: .; D: TRBD2; V: TRBV15
CDR3: CASSSRFAYNEQFF; DNA: TGCGCCAGCAGTAGCCGATTTGCCTACAATGAGCAGTTCTTC; J: TRBJ2-1; size: .; D: .; V: TRBV5-1
CDR3: CASSFGPGTNYGYTF; DNA: TGTGCCAGCAGCTTTGGTCCGGGGACTAACTATGGCTACACCTTC; J: TRBJ1-2; size: .; D: .; V: TRBV11-3
CDR3: CASKSGGSGNTIYF; DNA: TGTGCCAGCAAGTCAGGGGGCTCTGGAAACACCATATATTTT; J: TRBJ1-3; size: .; D: TRBD1; V: TRBV6-1
CDR3: CASRGTGDTEAFF; DNA: TGCGCCAGCAGGGGGACAGGGGATACTGAAGCTTTCTTT; J: TRBJ1-1; size: .; D: TRBD1; V: TRBV5-1
CDR3: CASSDAGGSGNTIYF; DNA: TGTGCCAGCAGCGACGCGGGGGGCTCTGGAAACACCATATATTTT; J: TRBJ1-3; size: .; D: .; V: TRBV9
CDR3: CASSNRFSGYTF; DNA: TGTGCCAGCAGCAACAGGTTTAGCGGCTACACCTTC; J: TRBJ1-2; size: once; D: .; V: TRBV7-3
CDR3: CAWRPDSSFTEAFF; DNA: TGTGCCTGGCGTCCCGACTCTAGTTTCACTGAAGCTTTCTTT; J: TRBJ1-1; size: once; D: .; V: TRBV30
CDR3: CASSRRSGSWYEQYF; DNA: TGCGCCAGCAGCCGCCGTAGCGGGAGTTGGTACGAGCAGTACTTC; J: TRBJ2-7; size: .; D: TRBD2; V: TRBV4-1
CDR3: CSVGRSRDRGCGQYF; DNA: TGCAGCGTTGGAAGGAGCAGGGACAGGGGATGCGGGCAGTACTTC; J: TRBJ2-7; size: .; D: TRBD1; V: TRBV29-1
CDR3: CASSWVAWAGEQYF; DNA: TGTGCCAGCAGCTGGGTGGCCTGGGCAGGGGAGCAGTACTTC; J: TRBJ2-7; size: .; D: .; V: TRBV5-5
CDR3: CASSESEDTQYF; DNA: TGCGCCAGCAGTGAATCAGAAGATACGCAGTATTTT; J: TRBJ2-3; size: .; D: .; V: TRBV10-2
CDR3: CASSLRQAQRGYTF; DNA: TGCGCCAGCAGCTTGAGACAGGCACAACGTGGCTACACCTTC; J: TRBJ1-2; size: .; D: .; V: TRBV5-1
CDR3: CASSQGTGRSDTEAFF; DNA: TGTGCCAGCAGCCAAGGGACAGGGAGGTCCGACACTGAAGCTTTCTTT; J: TRBJ1-1; size: .; D: TRBD1; V: TRBV2
CDR3: CASSVGGQGGQPQHF; DNA: TGTGCCAGCAGCGTAGGAGGGCAGGGAGGACAGCCCCAGCATTTT; J: TRBJ1-5; size: .; D: .; V: TRBV9
CDR3: CASSEAPGLSYEQYF; DNA: TGTGCCAGCAGTGAAGCTCCGGGACTTTCTTACGAGCAGTACTTC; J: TRBJ2-7; size: few; D: .; V: TRBV6-1
CDR3: CASNLGDRVGETQYF; DNA: TGTGCCAGCAACCTCGGAGACAGGGTTGGGGAGACCCAGTACTTC; J: TRBJ2-5; size: .; D: TRBD1; V: TRBV28
CDR3: CASSTRDEQFF; DNA: TGTGCCAGCAGCACCCGGGATGAGCAGTTCTTC; J: TRBJ2-1; size: .; D: .; V: TRBV5-6
CDR3: CASSNTFHEQFF; DNA: TGTGCCAGCAGCAACACCTTCCATGAGCAGTTCTTC; J: TRBJ2-1; size: .; D: .; V: TRBV11-2
CDR3: CASSLGQGGLAEAFF; DNA: TGTGCCAGCAGCTTAGGGCAGGGGGGTTTGGCTGAAGCTTTCTTT; J: TRBJ1-1; size: few; D: TRBD1; V: TRBV11-2
CDR3: CASSSDRGGRTDTQYF; DNA: TGTGCCAGCAGCTCGGATCGGGGGGGCCGCACAGATACGCAGTATTTT; J: TRBJ2-3; size: .; D: TRBD2; V: TRBV7-6
CDR3: CASSFTPLATDTQYF; DNA: TGTGCCAGCAGCTTTACCCCCCTAGCGACAGATACGCAGTATTTT; J: TRBJ2-3; size: .; D: .; V: TRBV11-3
CDR3: CASSKDQGALTNEKLFF; DNA: TGTGCCAGCAGCAAAGATCAGGGTGCACTCACTAATGAAAAACTGTTTTTT; J: TRBJ1-4; size: .; D: .; V: TRBV21-1
CDR3: CASSLGANEQFF; DNA: TGCGCCAGCAGCCTTGGGGCCAATGAGCAGTTCTTC; J: TRBJ2-1; size: .; D: .; V: TRBV5-1
CDR3: CASSRTATNEKLFF; DNA: TGTGCCAGCAGTCGGACTGCAACTAATGAAAAACTGTTTTTT; J: TRBJ1-4; size: .; D: .; V: TRBV6-5
CDR3: CASSLGPNSPLHF; DNA: TGTGCCAGCAGTTTGGGCCCTAATTCACCCCTCCACTTT; J: TRBJ1-6; size: few; D: .; V: TRBV27
CDR3: CASSEGTGGFEQYF; DNA: TGTGCCAGCAGTGAAGGGACAGGGGGTTTCGAGCAGTACTTC; J: TRBJ2-7; size: .; D: TRBD1; V: TRBV2
CDR3: CASSFSKNTGELFF; DNA: TGTGCCAGCAGCTTTTCTAAAAACACCGGGGAGCTGTTTTTT; J: TRBJ2-2; size: few; D: .; V: TRBV5-4
CDR3: CSVDTTANGYTF; DNA: TGCAGCGTTGATACGACAGCAAATGGCTACACCTTC; J: TRBJ1-2; size: few; D: .; V: TRBV29-1
CDR3: CASREPGDSPLHF; DNA: TGTGCCAGTAGGGAGCCGGGAGATTCACCCCTCCACTTT; J: TRBJ1-6; size: .; D: .; V: TRBV19
CDR3: CASSGQVWTDTQYF; DNA: TGTGCCAGTAGCGGACAGGTATGGACAGATACGCAGTATTTT; J: TRBJ2-3; size: .; D: TRBD1; V: TRBV19
CDR3: CASSLAPGLSGNTIYF; DNA: TGTGCCAGCAGCTTAGCGCCAGGCCTCTCTGGAAACACCATATATTTT; J: TRBJ1-3; size: .; D: .; V: TRBV7-2
CDR3: CAISEGGFYNEQFF; DNA: TGTGCCATCTCAGAGGGAGGGTTTTACAATGAGCAGTTCTTC; J: TRBJ2-1; size: .; D: TRBD2; V: TRBV10-3
CDR3: CASSQRGGGPNTGELFF; DNA: TGCGCCAGCAGCCAGAGGGGCGGGGGTCCGAACACCGGGGAGCTGTTTTTT; J: TRBJ2-2; size: .; D: TRBD2; V: TRBV4-1
CDR3: CASSYGLSYEQYF; DNA: TGTGCCAGCAGTTACGGCCTCTCCTACGAGCAGTACTTC; J: TRBJ2-7; size: .; D: .; V: TRBV6-5
CDR3: CASSRSGSPSYNEQFF; DNA: TGTGCCAGCAGCAGAAGCGGGAGCCCCTCCTACAATGAGCAGTTCTTC; J: TRBJ2-1; size: .; D: TRBD2; V: TRBV7-3
CDR3: CASSQVGQGAREQFF; DNA: TGCGCCAGCAGCCAAGTTGGACAGGGGGCGCGTGAGCAGTTCTTC; J: TRBJ2-1; size: .; D: TRBD1; V: TRBV4-1
CDR3: CASGVGEGETQYF; DNA: TGTGCCAGCGGGGTGGGGGAGGGAGAGACCCAGTACTTC; J: TRBJ2-5; size: .; D: TRBD2; V: TRBV2
CDR3: CAWSRRGSSSYNSPLHF; DNA: TGTGCCTGGAGTCGTAGGGGTAGCAGCTCCTATAATTCACCCCTCCACTTT; J: TRBJ1-6; size: .; D: .; V: TRBV30
CDR3: CASSPKLSYNEQFF; DNA: TGTGCCAGCTCACCTAAACTGTCCTACAATGAGCAGTTCTTC; J: TRBJ2-1; size: .; D: .; V: TRBV18
CDR3: CASSQGAVTQYF; DNA: TGTGCCAGCAGCCAGGGGGCGGTGACCCAGTACTTC; J: TRBJ2-5; size: .; D: .; V: TRBV14
CDR3: CASSGTDYGYTF; DNA: TGTGCCAGCAGTGGGACAGATTATGGCTACACCTTC; J: TRBJ1-2; size: few; D: TRBD1; V: TRBV6-5